This section outlines one T cell receptor (beta chain) sequence together with its context. Its antigen is not identified. Germline V gene sequence: CDR1 SGHDN, CDR2 FVKESK. The CDR3 length is 14 residues. V shed 4 bases and J shed 2 bases, with 12 bases lying between them. Using immunoSEQ multiplex PCR, the repertoire was profiled, and TCRdb retains in-frame clones only, with some absent. In the table there are about 690,000 clones, less than 95% of which are singletons. This specimen comes from a study of shared clonotypes between healthy human individuals. Broader study findings: Of the naive CD4 clonotypes, approximately 5% were shared across a handful of donors. Larger estimated richness was generally recorded for naive subsets relative to memory subsets. Sample collection involved blood only; tissue repertoires are likely different.

The J gene is TRBJ2-7, the V gene TRBV14, with D perhaps TRBD2 (5 bases). This sequence was found in a man aged 18 to 29 in good health. Some clones in this sample may be carry-over from other donors' samples. Material for sequencing was memory CD8+ T cells from PBMCs. Subset reported: CD45RO+ cells pooled with CCR7-negative TemRA cells. The CDR3 loop reads CASSPRAGAYEQYF. For the CDR3, the DNA is TGTGCCAGCAGCCCACGGGCGGGCGCCTACGAGCAGTACTTC.